The 17 T cell receptor beta chains reported below all come from one sample, sequenced in a study of cytomegalovirus exposure and HLA in healthy donors. Assay: immunoSEQ multiplex PCR; the TCRdb copy retains only in-frame clones and omits some. The repertoire holds 200,000 or so clones, with approximately 82% as singletons. The sample taken for sequencing was PBMCs. The receptors were sampled from a woman in her thirties in good health and CMV-seropositive.

This CDR3 reads CASSLFLASTDTQYF. CDR3 coding DNA: TGTGCCAGCAGTTTATTTCTAGCTAGCACAGATACGCAGTATTTT. This chain links TRBV27 with TRBJ2-3; D may be TRBD2 (5 bases). The germline CDR1 and CDR2 sequences are MNHEY and SMNVEV (reference sequence). Trimming stripped 1 base from V and 0 bases from J, with 8 bases between. The CDR3 runs to 15 residues.

The chain is built from TRBV28 and TRBJ1-5; D is possibly TRBD1 (6 bases). The CDR3 length is 14 residues. V was trimmed by 3 bases and J by 10 bases, leaving 16 bases between them. Germline CDR1 and CDR2: MDHEN and SYDVKM. CDR3 loop: CASSLGAGDIPQHF. The CDR3 DNA reads as TGTGCCAGCAGTTTGGGCGCAGGGGATATCCCCCAGCATTTT. Supplemented by reference TRBV28 and TRBJ1-5, the full variable domain reads DVKVTQSSRYLVKRTGEKVFLECVQDMDHENMFWYRQDPGLGLRLIYFSYDVKMKEKGDIPEGYSVSREKKERFSLILESASTNQTSMYLCASSLGAGDIPQHFGDGTRLSIL.

As for this clone: This sample also contains other DNA sequences that code for the same CDR3. The chain carries TRBV5-1 and TRBJ1-4; 7 nucleotides align to TRBD1. CDR1 is SGHRS and CDR2 is YFSETQ in the germline V gene. The CDR3 is 16 residues long. The V segment lost 0 bases and the J segment 0 bases; nucleotides outside the gene matches: 2. CDR3 loop: CASSLGQGATNEKLFF. CDR3 nucleotide sequence: TGCGCCAGCAGCTTGGGACAGGGCGCAACTAATGAAAAACTGTTTTTT.

This clone was seen a handful of times. The rearrangement uses TRBV2 and TRBJ1-1; weak D call: TRBD1 (6 bases). Germline CDR1 SNHLY, CDR2 FYNNEI. With 1 base removed from V and 8 bases from J, the gap between germline ends came to 11 bases. The CDR3 is 13 amino acids. This CDR3 reads CASSEGGRREAFF. The CDR3 DNA follows: TGTGCCAGCAGTGAAGGGGGGCGGAGGGAAGCTTTCTTT. The full variable domain, completed using reference TRBV2 and TRBJ1-1, is EPEVTQTPSHQVTQMGQEVILRCVPISNHLYFYWYRQILGQKVEFLVSFYNNEISEKSEIFDDQFSVERPDGSNFTLKIRSTKLEDSAMYFCASSEGGRREAFFGQGTRLTVV.

This clone was observed a handful of times. CDR3 sequence: CASTTGSPAQGQYF. For the CDR3, the DNA is TGTGCCAGCACAACGGGGAGCCCCGCCCAAGGGCAGTACTTC. This sequence joins TRBV2 and TRBJ2-7, with D possibly matching TRBD2 (5 bases). Germline CDR1 reads SNHLY; CDR2 reads FYNNEI. The CDR3 runs 14 residues. Between the trimmed V and J ends, which lost 7 bases and 9 bases, there was a span of 22 bases.

The chain couples TRBV7-2 to TRBJ1-5; the match to TRBD1 covers 7 bases. The V segment lost 2 bases and the J segment 3 bases; nucleotides outside the gene matches: 4. CDR1 is SGHTA, CDR2 FQGNSA, per germline. This CDR3 is built from 15 residues. The CDR3 nucleotides read TGTGCCAGCAGCTTATCGGGACAGAACAATCAGCCCCAGCATTTT. It yields the protein CASSLSGQNNQPQHF.

The gene calls are TRBV6-5 and TRBJ2-1, with 9 bases that match TRBD1. V was pared by 5 bases and J by 13 bases, with 6 bases of the junction left unmatched. The CDR3 is 12 residues long. The germline V gene encodes CDR1 MNHEY and CDR2 SVGAGI. As DNA, the CDR3 is TGTGCCAGCAGTAGTCGAACAGGGGGCCAGTTCTTC. It translates to CASSSRTGGQFF.

The V and J genes are TRBV9 and TRBJ2-2, with TRBD2 matching 13 bases. Germline CDR1 reads SGDLS; CDR2 reads YYNGEE. J was trimmed by 6 bases and V by 0 bases; bases with no gene match: 2. The CDR3 length is 16 residues. The CDR3 DNA reads TGTGCCAGCAGCGTAGAGACTAGCGGGAGGTCCGGGGAGCTGTTTTTT. Its protein product is CASSVETSGRSGELFF.

The V gene is TRBV6-1, the J gene TRBJ1-5, with D tentatively TRBD1 (6 bases). CDR1 is MNHNS, CDR2 SASEGT, per germline. Trimming took off 7 bases at V and 4 bases at J, with 11 bases between the two ends. The CDR3 totals 13 residues. CDR3 bases: TGTGCCAGCATCAGGGGAGGGAATCAGCCCCAGCATTTT. Translated: CASIRGGNQPQHF.

This chain joins TRBV2 and TRBJ2-2; the D is unclear. The CDR3 consists of 15 residues. V gave up 6 bases and J gave up 0 bases, with 11 bases separating them. CDR1 is SNHLY and CDR2 is FYNNEI in the germline V gene. CDR3 sequence (DNA): TGTGCCAGCAGGCTGGGCCTCACGAACACCGGGGAGCTGTTTTTT. This gives the protein CASRLGLTNTGELFF.

CDR3: CASSHQGRVTGELFF. The CDR3 DNA reads TGTGCCAGCAGCCATCAGGGAAGGGTCACCGGGGAGCTGTTTTTT. The J gene is TRBJ2-2, the V gene TRBV7-9; the D gene is possibly TRBD1 (5 bases). Germline lookup yields CDR1 SEHNR and CDR2 FQNEAQ (reference sequence). The CDR3 length is 15 residues. With 5 bases removed from V and 4 bases from J, the gap between germline ends came to 14 bases.

The CDR3 spells CASTVTGENTEAFF. The CDR3, as DNA: TGTGCCAGCACCGTTACAGGGGAGAACACTGAAGCTTTCTTT. The V gene is TRBV9, the J gene TRBJ1-1; 7 nucleotides align to TRBD1. This CDR3 has 14 amino acids. The J segment lost 1 base and the V segment lost 6 bases, leaving 6 bases of the junction unmatched. Looked up from germline, CDR1 is SGDLS and CDR2 is YYNGEE.

CDR3 nucleotides: TGTGCCAGCAGACCCTTCGGACTAGCGGGAGGCGTTGAGACCCAGTACTTC. Protein sequence: CASRPFGLAGGVETQYF. The V gene is TRBV7-9, the J gene TRBJ2-5; 14 positions agree with TRBD2. V shed 6 bases and J 5 bases; nucleotides not matched to a gene: 11. Germline lookup yields CDR1 SEHNR and CDR2 FQNEAQ (reference sequence). The CDR3 loop spans 17 amino acids.

On this clone itself: At the DNA level, this CDR3 is encoded by other sequences in the same sample as well. The chain uses TRBV6-5 and TRBJ1-2, with 8 bases that match TRBD1. The CDR3 extends over 14 amino acids. The V gene end was trimmed by 2 bases and the J gene end by 4 bases; junction bases not matched to a gene: 3. Germline assignment: CDR1 MNHEY and CDR2 SVGAGI. CDR3 sequence: CASSYRDRGYGYTF. The CDR3 coding sequence is TGTGCCAGCAGTTACCGCGACAGGGGCTATGGCTACACCTTC.

This sequence joins TRBV7-2 and TRBJ1-2; weak D call: TRBD1 (6 bases). V shed 1 base and J shed 0 bases, with 9 bases lying between them. This CDR3 spans 15 amino acids. Germline CDR1 is SGHTA and CDR2 is FQGNSA. CDR3 nucleotides: TGTGCCAGCAGCTTAGTAAGGGACACTAACTATGGCTACACCTTC. Its protein product is CASSLVRDTNYGYTF.

V gene TRBV2 combines with J gene TRBJ2-1; TRBD2 agrees at 8 bases. The germline gives CDR1 SNHLY, CDR2 FYNNEI. With 10 bases clipped from V and 0 bases from J, the junction kept 11 bases outside the gene matches. The CDR3 is 16 amino acids. CDR3 in DNA: TGTGCCACCGATACGATAGCGGGGAGCTCCTACAATGAGCAGTTCTTC. It yields the protein CATDTIAGSSYNEQFF.

The V and J genes are TRBV6-5 and TRBJ1-2; 7 bases agree with TRBD1. Germline V gene lookup returns CDR1 MNHEY and CDR2 SVGAGI. This CDR3 contains 13 residues. The J segment lost 2 bases and the V segment lost 4 bases, leaving 1 base of the junction unmatched. The CDR3 nucleotides read TGTGCCAGCAGTTTGACAGGGAACTATGGCTACACCTTC. Amino acid sequence: CASSLTGNYGYTF.